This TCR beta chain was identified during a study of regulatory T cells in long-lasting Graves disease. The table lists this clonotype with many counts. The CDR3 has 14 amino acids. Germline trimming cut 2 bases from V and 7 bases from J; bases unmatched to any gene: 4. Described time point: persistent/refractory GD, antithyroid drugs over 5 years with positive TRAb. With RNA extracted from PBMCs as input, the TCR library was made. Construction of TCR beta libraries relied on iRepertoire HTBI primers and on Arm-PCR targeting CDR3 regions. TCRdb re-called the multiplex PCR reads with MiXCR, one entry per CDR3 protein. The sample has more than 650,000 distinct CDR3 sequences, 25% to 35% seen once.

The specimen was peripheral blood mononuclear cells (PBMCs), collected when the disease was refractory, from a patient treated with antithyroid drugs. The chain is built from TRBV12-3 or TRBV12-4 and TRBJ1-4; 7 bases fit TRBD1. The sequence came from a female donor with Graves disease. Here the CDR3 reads CASSLSGGGEKLFF. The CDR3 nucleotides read TGTGCCAGCAGTTTATCAGGGGGTGGTGAAAAACTGTTTTTT.